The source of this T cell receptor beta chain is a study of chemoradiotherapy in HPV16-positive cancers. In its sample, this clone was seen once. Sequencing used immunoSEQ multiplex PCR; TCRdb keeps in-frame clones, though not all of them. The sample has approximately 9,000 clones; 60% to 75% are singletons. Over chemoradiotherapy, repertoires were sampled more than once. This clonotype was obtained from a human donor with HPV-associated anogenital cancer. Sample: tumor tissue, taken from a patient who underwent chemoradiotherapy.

The CDR3 reads CASSFKGVGEQYF. The CDR3 nucleotides are TGTGCCAGCAGCTTTAAGGGAGTAGGGGAGCAGTACTTC. The chain carries TRBV11-2 and TRBJ2-7; D perhaps matches TRBD2 (5 bases). V dropped 3 bases and J dropped 7 bases, with 13 bases sitting between them. This CDR3 comprises 13 residues. Germline-derived CDR1 and CDR2 are SGHAT and FQNNGV. Complete variable domain (other parts from reference TRBV11-2 and TRBJ2-7): EAGVAQSPRYKIIEKRQSVAFWCNPISGHATLYWYQQILGQGPKLLIQFQNNGVVDDSQLPKDRFSAERLKGVDSTLKIQPAKLEDSAVYLCASSFKGVGEQYFGPGTRLTVT.